A single sample is the source of the 23 T cell receptor beta chains below, sequenced in a study of blood T cells in healthy people across ages. PCR was performed a second time for 7 to 11 cycles using a sample-barcoded 5' primer and a J-beta primer mix. TCRdb used MiXCR to reprocess the 5' RACE reads, holding one entry per CDR3 protein. This sample carries 1.5 million or so distinct CDR3 sequences, 35% to 45% of them seen once, and the ten largest clones take 7.9%. Sequencing used blood. These receptors were collected from a woman aged 18-30 years in good health.

This chain links TRBV20-1 with TRBJ2-5; 9 bases are a match to TRBD2. This CDR3 spans 14 amino acids. J lost 3 bases, V lost 5 bases, and 7 bases had no gene match. The germline gives CDR1 DFQATT, CDR2 SNEGSKA (reference sequence). CDR3 coding DNA: TGCAGTGCTGTCTTGACTAGCGGAAAAGAGACCCAGTACTTC. Translated: CSAVLTSGKETQYF.

This clonotype was recorded only once. The chain joins TRBV20-1 to TRBJ2-1; D might be TRBD2 (6 bases). Germline values: CDR1 DFQATT, CDR2 SNEGSKA (reference sequence). This CDR3 has 11 amino acids. The CDR3 DNA follows: TGCAGCGGGGACTCCCAAAATGAGCAGTTCTTC. This translates into CSGDSQNEQFF.

This chain joins TRBV20-1 and TRBJ2-5; 8 bases are shared with TRBD2. Germline assignment: CDR1 DFQATT and CDR2 SNEGSKA (reference sequence). This CDR3 region has 15 residues. V lost 0 bases and J lost 0; bases outside the gene matches: 3. The CDR3 loop reads CSARDPAGDQETQYF. The CDR3 DNA reads as TGCAGTGCTAGAGATCCAGCGGGGGACCAAGAGACCCAGTACTTC.

Notes on this clonotype: This could be a read error, since a much larger clone is one nucleotide away. The rearrangement joins TRBV29-1 to TRBJ2-7; TRBD1 aligns across 10 bases. From germline, CDR1 is SQVTM and CDR2 ANQGSEA. The CDR3 is 14 residues long. CDR3: CSASDRGNSYERYF. The CDR3 bases are TGCAGCGCATCGGACAGGGGGAACTCCTACGAGCGGTACTTC.

The chain carries TRBV9 and TRBJ2-5, with D perhaps assigned TRBD1 or TRBD2 (5 bases each). From germline, CDR1 is SGDLS and CDR2 YYNGEE. This CDR3 comprises 15 residues. The V end lost 0 bases, the J end lost 11 bases, and 20 bases lay between the germline ends. The DNA of the CDR3 is TGTGCCAGCAGCGTAGGGGGGTCAGAAACCAATGAGCAGTACTTC. This encodes CASSVGGSETNEQYF.

The V gene is TRBV6-1, the J gene TRBJ2-5; D is unresolved. Germline V CDR1 and CDR2: MNHNS, SASEGT. This CDR3 has 14 amino acids. With 6 bases removed from V and 5 bases from J, the gap between germline ends came to 16 bases. CDR3 region: CASSVEPQLETQYF. As DNA, the CDR3 is TGTGCCAGCAGCGTGGAGCCGCAACTGGAGACCCAGTACTTC.

This clonotype occurred a few times. The chain combines TRBV10-3 with TRBJ2-6; D may be TRBD1 (7 bases). Trimming cost V 7 bases and J 2 bases, with 15 bases left between them. The CDR3 length is 16 residues. Germline V gene lookup returns CDR1 ENHRY and CDR2 SYGVKD. The CDR3 DNA sequence: TGTGCCATCACCCACCCAGGGGGGCCTGGGGCCAACGTCCTGACTTTC. Translating it yields CAITHPGGPGANVLTF.

The chain couples TRBV12-3 or TRBV12-4 to TRBJ1-6; TRBD1 agrees at 8 bases. The V segment lost 1 base and the J segment 6 bases; nucleotides outside the gene matches: 5. CDR3 length equals 16 residues. The DNA of the CDR3 is TGTGCCAGCAGTTTAGGACAGGGGAACTCTAATTCACCCCTCCACTTT. Protein sequence: CASSLGQGNSNSPLHF.

J is TRBJ1-1 and V is TRBV20-1; TRBD1 might be the D (5 bases). This CDR3 is 12 amino acids long. Germline assignment: CDR1 DFQATT and CDR2 SNEGSKA (reference sequence). The V end was cut by 8 bases, the J end by 5 bases, with 15 bases between. CDR3 region: CSCGRVFTEAFF. The DNA of the CDR3 is TGCAGTTGTGGCAGGGTTTTTACTGAAGCTTTCTTT.

In this sample, this clonotype turned up a few times. This chain uses TRBV19 with TRBJ2-7; the D gene could be TRBD1 or TRBD2 (5 bases each). The CDR3 spans 13 residues. From germline, CDR1 is LNHDA and CDR2 SQIVND (reference sequence). Between the trimmed V and J ends, which lost 3 bases and 3 bases, there was a span of 9 bases. CDR3 nucleotide sequence: TGTGCCAGTAGTATTGGGGGAAACTACGAGCAGTACTTC. Translating gives CASSIGGNYEQYF.

The chain joins TRBV7-3 to TRBJ2-2; D gene unclear. CDR3 length: 13 residues. Trimming left V 5 bases short and J 5 bases short, with 9 bases between. CDR1 is SGHTA, CDR2 FQGTGA, per germline. The CDR3 coding sequence is TGTGCCAGCAGCCCCCATACTACCGGGGAGCTGTTTTTT. Its translation: CASSPHTTGELFF.

This chain links TRBV4-1 with TRBJ2-7; weak D call: TRBD2 (6 bases). The CDR3 is 16 amino acids. Germline V gives CDR1 MGHRA, CDR2 YSYEKL. Trimming pared 3 bases from V and 4 bases from J, leaving 19 bases between. The CDR3 region is CASSQEFWDLGYEQYF. CDR3 nucleotide sequence: TGCGCCAGCAGCCAGGAATTTTGGGACTTAGGTTACGAGCAGTACTTC.

The chain carries TRBV7-9 and TRBJ2-3, with 8 nucleotides matching TRBD1. CDR3 length equals 15 residues. J gave up 1 base and V 7 bases, and 7 bases lay outside the gene matches. Germline CDR1 and CDR2: SEHNR and FQNEAQ (reference sequence). CDR3 region: CASNNIQGGTDTQYF. In nucleotides, the CDR3 is TGTGCCAGCAATAATATACAGGGGGGCACAGATACGCAGTATTTT.

DNA of the CDR3: TGTGCCAGCAGCTTAGCCAGGGGGACAGGGGCCTACAATGAGCAGTTCTTC. Amino acid sequence: CASSLARGTGAYNEQFF. The V and J genes are TRBV7-6 and TRBJ2-1; TRBD1 matches 10 bases. Germline lookup yields CDR1 SGHVS and CDR2 FNYEAQ. V gave up 0 bases and J gave up 2 bases; unmatched junction bases: 4. This CDR3 contains 17 residues. The full variable domain, rest sourced from reference TRBV7-6 and TRBJ2-1, is GAGVSQSPRYKVTKRGQDVALRCDPISGHVSLYWYRQALGQGPEFLTYFNYEAQQDKSGLPNDRFSAERPEGSISTLTIQRTEQRDSAMYRCASSLARGTGAYNEQFFGPGTRLTVL.

The chain is built from TRBV20-1 and TRBJ1-2, with a tentative D call TRBD1 (6 bases). CDR3 length equals 14 residues. Trimming removed 7 bases at V and 7 bases at J, with 22 bases between. CDR1 and CDR2 (germline): DFQATT, SNEGSKA (reference sequence). CDR3 loop: CSGGDGGPLGGYTF. For the CDR3, the DNA is TGCAGTGGGGGGGACGGGGGGCCCCTGGGTGGCTACACCTTC.

This chain links TRBV4-2 with TRBJ2-7; TRBD2 aligns across 11 bases. Germline V gene sequence: CDR1 LGHNA, CDR2 YNFKEQ. There are 16 residues in the CDR3. V was pared by 2 bases and J by 5 bases, with 8 bases of the junction left unmatched. CDR3 nucleotides: TGTGCCAGCAGCCAACTACTAGCGGGAGATGGGAACGAGCAGTACTTC. Protein sequence: CASSQLLAGDGNEQYF.

The chain has TRBV7-9 and TRBJ1-2; no reliable D call. The CDR3 runs 13 residues. V lost 5 bases and J lost 4, with 11 bases in between. Germline V gene lookup returns CDR1 SEHNR and CDR2 FQNEAQ (reference sequence). CDR3 DNA: TGTGCCAGCAGCCCCCAGAGCCCCTATGGCTACACCTTC. Translation: CASSPQSPYGYTF.

This clonotype was seen a handful of times. The chain is built from TRBV7-3 and TRBJ2-5; D gene ambiguous. V shed 2 bases and J shed 3 bases, with 7 bases lying between them. Germline CDR1 SGHTA, CDR2 FQGTGA. The CDR3 is 13 residues long. Here the CDR3 DNA reads TGTGCCAGCAGCTTACGGCAGGAAGAGACCCAGTACTTC. Translated: CASSLRQEETQYF.

This clonotype was seen more than once but under ten times. The chain joins TRBV12-3 or TRBV12-4 to TRBJ1-2; 9 bases agree with TRBD1. Trimming cost V 5 bases and J 5 bases; bases outside gene matches: 3. The CDR3 is 13 amino acids. CDR3 in amino acids: CASSTGTGYGYTF. In nucleotides, the CDR3 is TGTGCCAGCAGTACCGGGACAGGGTATGGCTACACCTTC.

Concerning this clonotype itself: The junction and the germline gene differ at one end; a read error may be behind it. This chain joins TRBV7-8 and TRBJ1-6, with a tentative D call TRBD1 (5 bases). CDR3 length: 15 residues. The germline V gene encodes CDR1 SGHVS and CDR2 FQNEAQ. The CDR3 DNA reads as TGTGCCGGCAGCTTAGAAGGAGGGGCCAATTCACCCCTCCACTTT. This sequence encodes CAGSLEGGANSPLHF.

The chain joins TRBV7-2 to TRBJ2-7; 8 bases are a match to TRBD2. Germline CDR1 and CDR2: SGHTA and FQGNSA. V lost 3 bases to trimming and J lost 3 bases; unmatched junction nucleotides: 4. CDR3 length: 14 residues. DNA for the CDR3: TGTGCCAGCAGCTTTGCAGCGGGAGACTACGAGCAGTACTTC. It yields the protein CASSFAAGDYEQYF.

The table lists this clonotype with a few counts. The V gene is TRBV25-1, the J gene TRBJ2-1; perhaps TRBD1 as D (6 bases). The germline V gene has CDR1 MGHDK and CDR2 SYGVNS. The V end lost 6 bases, the J end lost 2 bases, and 14 bases lay between the germline ends. CDR3 length: 15 amino acids. CDR3 region: CASSPRDKAYNEQFF. In DNA form, the CDR3 reads TGTGCCAGCAGCCCCCGGGACAAAGCCTACAATGAGCAGTTCTTC.

This clonotype came up a few times. This chain joins TRBV20-1 and TRBJ2-7, with D perhaps matching TRBD1 or TRBD2 (6 bases each). The CDR3 is 15 residues long. CDR1 and CDR2 from the germline V gene are DFQATT and SNEGSKA (reference sequence). V lost 0 bases and J lost 6, with 18 bases in between. The CDR3 protein is CSARDHGGLSIEQYF. The CDR3 nucleotides read TGCAGTGCTAGAGATCATGGGGGGCTCAGTATCGAGCAGTACTTC.